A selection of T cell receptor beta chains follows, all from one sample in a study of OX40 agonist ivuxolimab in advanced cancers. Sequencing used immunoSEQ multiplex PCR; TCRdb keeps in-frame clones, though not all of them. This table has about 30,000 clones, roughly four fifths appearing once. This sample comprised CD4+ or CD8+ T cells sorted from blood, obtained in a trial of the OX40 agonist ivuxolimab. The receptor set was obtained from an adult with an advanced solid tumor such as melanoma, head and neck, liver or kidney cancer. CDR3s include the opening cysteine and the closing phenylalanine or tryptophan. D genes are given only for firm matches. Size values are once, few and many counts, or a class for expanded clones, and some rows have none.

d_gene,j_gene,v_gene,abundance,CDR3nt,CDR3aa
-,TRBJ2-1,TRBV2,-,TGTGCCAGCAGCGGACGGTGGGAGAATGAGCAGTTCTTC,CASSGRWENEQFF
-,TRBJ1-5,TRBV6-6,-,TGTGCCAGCAGACCCTCGGGGGGGGATCAGCCCCAGCATTTT,CASRPSGGDQPQHF
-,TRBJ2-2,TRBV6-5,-,TGTGCCAGCAACCCCTTTGACACCGGGGAGCTGTTTTTT,CASNPFDTGELFF
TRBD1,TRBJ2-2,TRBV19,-,TGTGCCAGTAGTATCCCTCGGACAGGGGGTGGCGGGGAGCTGTTTTTT,CASSIPRTGGGGELFF
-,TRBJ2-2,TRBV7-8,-,TGTGCCAGCAGCTTTCTTGGGGCCAGACTCACCGGGGAGCTGTTTTTT,CASSFLGARLTGELFF
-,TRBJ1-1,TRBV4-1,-,TGCGCCAGCAGCCATGAACAGAACACTGAAGCTTTCTTT,CASSHEQNTEAFF
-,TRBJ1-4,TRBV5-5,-,TGTGCCAGCAGCCTAACAGGATCCCTTATCAACGAAAAACTGTTTTTT,CASSLTGSLINEKLFF
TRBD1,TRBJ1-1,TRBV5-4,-,TGTGCCAGCAGCTGGGGACAGGCGAACACTGAAGCTTTCTTT,CASSWGQANTEAFF
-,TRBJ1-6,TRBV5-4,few,TGTGCCAGCAGCCGGCGACAGGATAATTCACCCCTCCACTTT,CASSRRQDNSPLHF
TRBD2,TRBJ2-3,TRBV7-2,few,TGTGCCAGCAGCTTAGTACCCGGGGGAGGGTATACGCAGTATTTT,CASSLVPGGGYTQYF
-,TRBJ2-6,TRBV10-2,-,TGCGCCAGCATGTACTCTGGGGCCAACGTCCTGACTTTC,CASMYSGANVLTF
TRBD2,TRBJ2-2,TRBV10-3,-,TGTGCCATCACCCCCGAGCGGGGGGGTTCCGGGGAGCTGTTTTTT,CAITPERGGSGELFF
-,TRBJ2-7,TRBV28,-,TGTGCCAGCAGTTTAAACCCCTACGAGCAGTACTTC,CASSLNPYEQYF
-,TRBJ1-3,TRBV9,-,TGTGCCAGCAGCGCCCCCTCTGGAAACACCATATATTTT,CASSAPSGNTIYF
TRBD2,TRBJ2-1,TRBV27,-,TGTGCCAGCAGAGCGGGACTAGCGGGGGGGTACAATGAGCAGTTCTTC,CASRAGLAGGYNEQFF
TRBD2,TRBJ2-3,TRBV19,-,TGTGCCAGTAGGGTTAGCGGGGGGGCCGGTACGCAGTATTTT,CASRVSGGAGTQYF
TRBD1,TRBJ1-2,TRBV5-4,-,TGTGCCAGCAGCTTGGCCGGAGGGGGCCGGGACTACACCTTC,CASSLAGGGRDYTF
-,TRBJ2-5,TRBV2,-,TGTGCCAGCAGCCCAAGACTAGATCAAGAGACCCAGTACTTC,CASSPRLDQETQYF
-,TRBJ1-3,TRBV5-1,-,TGCGCCAGCAGCTTGGGAGACACCTCTGGAAACACCATATATTTT,CASSLGDTSGNTIYF
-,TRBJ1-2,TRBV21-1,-,TGTGCCAGCAGCAAAAGGTCACAGGCCTATGGCTACACCTTC,CASSKRSQAYGYTF
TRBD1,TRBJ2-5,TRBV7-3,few,TGTGCCAGCAGCTCGGGACAGGAAGAGACCCAGTACTTC,CASSSGQEETQYF
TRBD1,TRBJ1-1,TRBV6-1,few,TGTGCCAGTTTCACAGGGGGCACTGAAGCTTTCTTT,CASFTGGTEAFF
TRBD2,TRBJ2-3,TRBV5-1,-,TGCGCCAGCAGCTTGTACAGCGGGGGGGATGGTACGCAGTATTTT,CASSLYSGGDGTQYF
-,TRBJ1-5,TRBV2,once,TGTGCCAGCAGTGAGACTGGAAGCAATCAGCCCCAGCATTTT,CASSETGSNQPQHF
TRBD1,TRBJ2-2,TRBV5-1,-,TGCGCCAGCAGCTCGGGGACAGGGGTGAACACCGGGGAGCTGTTTTTT,CASSSGTGVNTGELFF
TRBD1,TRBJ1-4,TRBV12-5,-,TGTGCTAGTGGGCTGCTTGGGACAGGGGTGGGAAAACTGTTTTTT,CASGLLGTGVGKLFF
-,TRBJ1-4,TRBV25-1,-,TGTGCCAGCAGTCTCGGACAGTCAACTAATGAAAAACTGTTTTTT,CASSLGQSTNEKLFF
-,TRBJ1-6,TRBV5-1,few,TGCGCCAGCAGCTCACAGGGCCCCCCATCACCCCTCCACTTT,CASSSQGPPSPLHF
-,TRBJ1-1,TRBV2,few,TGTGCCAGCAGTGGGTCTTCAGGGTGGGACACTGAAGCTTTCTTT,CASSGSSGWDTEAFF
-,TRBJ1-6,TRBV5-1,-,TGCGCCAGCAGCCTCGGGGACACGGATTCACCCCTCCACTTT,CASSLGDTDSPLHF
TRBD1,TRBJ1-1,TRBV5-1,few,TGCGCCAGCAGCACCTGGACAGGCCTGAACACTGAAGCTTTCTTT,CASSTWTGLNTEAFF
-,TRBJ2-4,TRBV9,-,TGTGCCAGCAGCGCCCCCCGGGGAAACATTCAGTACTTC,CASSAPRGNIQYF
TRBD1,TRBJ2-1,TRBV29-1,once,TGCAGCGACCGACAGGGGGCGCCGGGTGAGCAGTTCTTC,CSDRQGAPGEQFF
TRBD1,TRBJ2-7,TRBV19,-,TGTGCCAGTAGTTCCTTGGGGACAGGGTCCTACGAGCAGTACTTC,CASSSLGTGSYEQYF
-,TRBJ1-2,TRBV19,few,TGTGCCAGTAGTATCCGAACAGAGAATGGCTACACCTTC,CASSIRTENGYTF
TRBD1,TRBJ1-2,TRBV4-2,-,TGTGCCAGCAGCCAAGAGCGGGCGACAGGGAAGTGGGGCTACACCTTC,CASSQERATGKWGYTF
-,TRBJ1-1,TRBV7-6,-,TGTGGGGAAGGGGACACTGAAGCTTTCTTT,CGEGDTEAFF
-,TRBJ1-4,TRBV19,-,TGTGCCAGTAGACCGGACAGAAAAAGTAATTTTGAAAAACTGTTTTTT,CASRPDRKSNFEKLFF
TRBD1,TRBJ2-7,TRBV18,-,TGTGCCAGCTCGTCTACTACAGGACAGGGTTTTTCTGACGAGCAGTACTTC,CASSSTTGQGFSDEQYF
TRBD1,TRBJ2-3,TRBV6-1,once,TGTGCCATCAGCCCCCGGGACAGGGATGCAGATACGCAGTATTTT,CAISPRDRDADTQYF
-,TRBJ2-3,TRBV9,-,TGTGCCAGCAGCACCGGACAGCGCACAGATACGCAGTATTTT,CASSTGQRTDTQYF
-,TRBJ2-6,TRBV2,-,TGTGCCAGCACCTTAAGTTCCAACGTCCTGACTTTC,CASTLSSNVLTF
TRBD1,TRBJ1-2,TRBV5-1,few,TGCGCCAGCAGCCTACGGACAGGGAGCTATGGCTACACCTTC,CASSLRTGSYGYTF
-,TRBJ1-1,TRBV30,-,TGTGCCTGGAGCCTACGGGGCGACACTGAAGCTTTCTTT,CAWSLRGDTEAFF
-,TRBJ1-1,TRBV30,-,TGTGCCTGGAGGGGACAACGATACCTGAACACTGAAGCTTTCTTT,CAWRGQRYLNTEAFF
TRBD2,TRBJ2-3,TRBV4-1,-,TGCGCCAGCAGCCAAGCAGGAGCGGGGGGGCAAGATACGCAGTATTTT,CASSQAGAGGQDTQYF
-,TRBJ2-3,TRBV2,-,TGTGCCAGCAGTGGGGACCGCACAGATACGCAGTATTTT,CASSGDRTDTQYF
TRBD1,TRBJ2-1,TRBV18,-,TGTGCCAGCTCACCACCGGGGACAGGGGGCTCCCGCAGGGCTAGTGAGCAGTTCTTC,CASSPPGTGGSRRASEQFF